Below, 13 T cell receptor beta chains from the same sample are listed, as sequenced in a study of beta chain features in type 1 diabetes. Expressed TCRB transcripts were sequenced because the entire RNA isolate underwent reverse transcription. The method was immunoSEQ multiplex PCR; TCRdb's version includes in-frame clones alone and lacks a portion of them. Among about 230,000 clones, 9.6% were seen once, and the ten largest hold just under 0.035%. Sample: naive CD4+ T cells from blood. The source is a woman younger than 35 in good health.

There are a few counts of this clone. The chain couples TRBV12-5 to TRBJ2-2, with a possible D match to TRBD1 (6 bases). Looked up from germline, CDR1 is LGHNT and CDR2 is FRNRAP. The CDR3 runs to 16 residues. V lost 5 bases to trimming and J lost 1 base, with 14 bases between them. The CDR3 reads CASGKIRTENTGELFF. In DNA form, the CDR3 reads TGTGCTAGTGGTAAAATTAGGACAGAGAACACCGGGGAGCTGTTTTTT.

The chain recombines TRBV2 with TRBJ1-6, with 8 bases matching TRBD1. The CDR3 length is 15 residues. V lost 3 bases, J lost 9 bases, and 7 bases stayed unmatched. Per the germline V gene, CDR1 is SNHLY and CDR2 is FYNNEI. In nucleotides, the CDR3 is TGTGCCAGCAGTGAGGCCAGGGGGCATCGTTCACCCCTCCACTTT. This sequence encodes CASSEARGHRSPLHF.

This clone showed up just a few times. The chain couples TRBV19 to TRBJ2-2; the match to TRBD1 covers 10 bases. The length of the CDR3 is 16 residues. The germline V gene encodes CDR1 LNHDA and CDR2 SQIVND (reference sequence). V was pared by 4 bases and J by 3 bases, with 5 bases of the junction left unmatched. The CDR3 sequence: CASSTGTGDDTGELFF. In nucleotides, the CDR3 is TGTGCCAGTAGTACTGGGACAGGGGATGACACCGGGGAGCTGTTTTTT.

This clone appeared a few times. V and J are TRBV23-1 and TRBJ1-1, with 8 bases lining up with TRBD1. TRBV23-1 qualifies as an ORF whose function is uncertain. The CDR3 has 15 amino acids. After removal of 4 bases from V and 10 bases from J, the junction contained 14 bases not matched to a gene. CDR3 amino acids: CASSPLDRDPFRAFF. CDR3 coding DNA: TGCGCCAGCAGTCCCCTGGACAGGGACCCCTTCCGAGCTTTCTTT.

The rearrangement joins TRBV6-5 to TRBJ2-5, with D maybe TRBD2 (5 bases). V was shortened by 6 bases and J by 5 bases, with 10 bases between the two germline ends. The CDR3 extends over 12 amino acids. The germline V gene has CDR1 MNHEY and CDR2 SVGAGI. CDR3 coding DNA: TGTGCCAGCAGGAACACGGGGGAGACCCAGTACTTC. Translating it yields CASRNTGETQYF.

This clone was found a few times. V and J are TRBV9 and TRBJ2-1; possible D gene TRBD1, 5 bases. The V gene's germline CDR1 is SGDLS and CDR2 YYNGEE. V lost 2 bases and J lost 6, with 18 bases in between. There are 16 residues in the CDR3. As DNA, the CDR3 is TGTGCCAGCAGCGTCAGTCAGTACCCAGGGCCCAATGAGCAGTTCTTC. Translation gives CASSVSQYPGPNEQFF.

The V gene is TRBV5-4, the J gene TRBJ2-5; 10 nucleotides line up with TRBD2. The CDR3 is 16 amino acids. Trimming cost V 1 base and J 5 bases; bases outside gene matches: 8. Germline CDR1 reads SGHNT; CDR2 reads YYREEE (reference sequence). DNA of the CDR3: TGTGCCAGCAGCTTGAACAAGCGGGGGGGCCAGGAGACCCAGTACTTC. It yields the protein CASSLNKRGGQETQYF.

In its sample, this clone was seen a few times. V is TRBV5-6 and J is TRBJ2-1; maybe TRBD2 (5 bases). Per the germline V gene, CDR1 is SGHDT and CDR2 is YYEEEE. V was pared by 7 bases and J by 0 bases, with 20 bases between. The CDR3 runs to 17 residues. DNA of the CDR3: TGTGCCAGCTCCGTAAGGGTCGGGGTGAGCTCCTACAATGAGCAGTTCTTC. The encoded protein is CASSVRVGVSSYNEQFF.

This clone was seen a handful of times. V gene TRBV27 combines with J gene TRBJ2-6; TRBD1 is a possible D gene (6 bases). The germline V and J ends were trimmed by 5 bases and 3 bases, with 17 bases remaining between them. Germline CDR1 and CDR2: MNHEY and SMNVEV (reference sequence). There are 17 residues in the CDR3. The CDR3: CASSPITGRLGANVLTF. CDR3 in DNA: TGTGCCAGCAGTCCAATCACAGGGAGACTTGGGGCCAACGTCCTGACTTTC.

This clone has just a few counts. The V and J genes are TRBV5-1 and TRBJ1-4; D not certain. Trimming took 4 bases from V and 2 from J, leaving 15 bases between them. Germline-derived CDR1 and CDR2 are SGHRS and YFSETQ. The CDR3 is made up of 16 amino acids. The CDR3 spells CASSPSGRRTNEKLFF. DNA for the CDR3: TGCGCCAGCAGCCCGAGCGGGCGGAGGACTAATGAAAAACTGTTTTTT.

The V and J genes are TRBV5-1 and TRBJ2-7; 14 nucleotides line up with TRBD2. The length of the CDR3 is 20 residues. Trimming removed 3 bases from V and 5 bases from J; junction bases left unmatched: 19. Germline V gene data show CDR1 as SGHRS and CDR2 as YFSETQ. The DNA for the CDR3 is TGCGCCAGCAGCTGGCCCTCCGGGACTAGCGGGAGTGCCCCCATCCACGAGCAGTACTTC. Its protein product is CASSWPSGTSGSAPIHEQYF. Combining the CDR3 with reference TRBV5-1 and TRBJ2-7 gives the whole variable domain KAGVTQTPRYLIKTRGQQVTLSCSPISGHRSVSWYQQTPGQGLQFLFEYFSETQRNKGNFPGRFSGRQFSNSRSEMNVSTLELGDSALYLCASSWPSGTSGSAPIHEQYFGPGTRLTVT.

V gene TRBV21-1 combines with J gene TRBJ1-5. TRBV21-1 is termed a pseudogene. The CDR3 has 17 residues. CDR3 loop: CASSKVSRRGRNQPQHF. The CDR3 coding sequence is TGTGCCAGCAGCAAAGTATCCCGACGGGGTCGCAATCAGCCCCAGCATTTT.

The rearrangement links TRBV9 to TRBJ1-3; D gene uncertain. CDR1 SGDLS and CDR2 YYNGEE come from the germline V gene. This CDR3 has 14 residues. The germline V and J ends were trimmed by 0 bases and 7 bases, with 11 bases remaining between them. The CDR3 loop reads CASSVGGGSNTIYF. In nucleotides, the CDR3 is TGTGCCAGCAGCGTAGGAGGAGGGAGCAACACCATATATTTT. The full variable domain, completed using reference TRBV9 and TRBJ1-3, is DSGVTQTPKHLITATGQRVTLRCSPRSGDLSVYWYQQSLDQGLQFLIQYYNGEERAKGNILERFSAQQFPDLHSELNLSSLELGDSALYFCASSVGGGSNTIYFGEGSWLTVV.